This TCR beta chain was recovered during a study of preoperative IRX-2 immunotherapy in early breast cancer. The CDR3 is 13 amino acids. Trimming took 5 bases from V and 1 from J, leaving 6 bases between them. Germline-derived CDR1 and CDR2 are MNHNS and SASEGT. Sequencing was performed with immunoSEQ multiplex PCR; in TCRdb, only in-frame clones are kept and a portion is missing. The sample lists 20,000 to 30,000 clones, 80% to 90% occurring once. Treatment denoted: preoperative locoregional IRX-2 cytokine immunotherapy. Preoperative locoregional IRX-2 cytokine immunotherapy was tested in the phase Ib source study. This clone has only one observation.

The source material was tumor tissue, sampled after IRX-2 immunotherapy. This chain uses TRBV6-1 with TRBJ1-5; D call uncertain. The TCR was taken from a human donor with breast cancer. This CDR3 is CASSQKSNQPQHF. The CDR3 DNA follows: TGTGCCAGCAGTCAGAAAAGCAATCAGCCCCAGCATTTT.